The sequence of this T cell receptor beta chain was determined in a study of T cells in Graves' hyperthyroidism and ophthalmopathy. At least 3 on the Clinical Activity Score was recorded for ophthalmopathy patients, who also had NOSPECS grade at least 4 and duration under 3 months. Diagnostic assessment was based on clinical symptoms, serum thyroxine and TRAb, thyroid ultrasound and orbital computed tomography. The source of the PBMCs was 10 ml of fresh peripheral blood. Findings and caveats of the study: Appearing also in blood were most of the thyroid clonotypes expanded above 0.001.

With regard to this clonotype: Its target is not known.

There were TCR beta CDR3 regions amplified from RNA transcripts. A first-round RT-PCR of the TCR CDR3 used the HTBI primer set. TCRdb processed the multiplex PCR reads anew with MiXCR; each CDR3 protein has one entry. Among about 330,000 distinct CDR3 sequences listed, approximately 14% were seen once. Germline-derived CDR1 and CDR2 are SGHRS and YFSETQ. With V trimmed by 2 bases and J by 4 bases, 4 bases remained unmatched. This CDR3 has 15 amino acids. The clonotype originates from a woman aged 40 to 50 with Graves' ophthalmopathy. The sequencing sample was made of blood. The gene calls are TRBV5-1 and TRBJ2-2; 8 nucleotides agree with TRBD1. CDR3 DNA sequence: TGCGCCAGCAGCTTCGGACAGGGAAGCACCGGGGAGCTGTTTTTT. Protein sequence: CASSFGQGSTGELFF.